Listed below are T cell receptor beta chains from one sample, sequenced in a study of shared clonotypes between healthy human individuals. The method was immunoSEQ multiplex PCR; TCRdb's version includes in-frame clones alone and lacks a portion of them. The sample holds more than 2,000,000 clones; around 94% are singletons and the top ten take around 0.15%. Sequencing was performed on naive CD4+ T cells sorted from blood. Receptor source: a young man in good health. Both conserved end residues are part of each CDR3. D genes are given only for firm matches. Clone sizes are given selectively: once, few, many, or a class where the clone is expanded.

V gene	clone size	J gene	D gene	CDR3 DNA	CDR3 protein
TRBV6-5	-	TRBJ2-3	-	TGTGCCAGCAGTTTATCGGCTAACACAGATACGCAGTATTTT	CASSLSANTDTQYF
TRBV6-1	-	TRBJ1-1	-	TGTGCCAGCAGTGTTGGGAAACAGGGTAAGGACACTGAAGCTTTCTTT	CASSVGKQGKDTEAFF
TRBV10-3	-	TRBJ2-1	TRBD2	TGTGCCATCAGCGCTAGCGGGGGGTACAATGAGCAGTTCTTC	CAISASGGYNEQFF
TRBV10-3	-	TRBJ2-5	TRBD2	TGTGCCATCAGTCCCGGGAGGGATGAGACCCAGTACTTC	CAISPGRDETQYF
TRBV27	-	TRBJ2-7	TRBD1	TGTGCCAGCAGTACCCTTCAACAGGGGACCTACGAGCAGTACTTC	CASSTLQQGTYEQYF
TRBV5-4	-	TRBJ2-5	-	TGTGCCAGCAGCTTGGATGGACGGCAGCAACGGACGCAAGAGACCCAGTACTTC	CASSLDGRQQRTQETQYF
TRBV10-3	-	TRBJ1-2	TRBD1	TGTGCCATCAGTGAGTCCGGGACAGTCTATGGCTACACCTTC	CAISESGTVYGYTF
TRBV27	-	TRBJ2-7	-	TGTGCCAGCAGTTTATCCCTCCTTACTGTCTCCTACGAGCAGTACTTC	CASSLSLLTVSYEQYF
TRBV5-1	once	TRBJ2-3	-	TGCGCCAGCAGCTTACAGCGGGGCACAGATACGCAGTATTTT	CASSLQRGTDTQYF
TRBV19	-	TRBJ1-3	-	TGTGCCTCATGGCAAACCAACTCTGGAAACACCATATATTTT	CASWQTNSGNTIYF
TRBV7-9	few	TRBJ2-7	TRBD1	TGTGCCAGCAGCTGGACAGGGCTCTACGAGCAGTACTTC	CASSWTGLYEQYF
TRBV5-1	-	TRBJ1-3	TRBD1	TGCGCCAGCAAGACAGGGTCTACCTCTGGAAACACCATATATTTT	CASKTGSTSGNTIYF
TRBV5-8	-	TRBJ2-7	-	TGTGCCAGCAGCTTGGGGCGGGGGAGGACAGTTGAAGAGGAGTACTTC	CASSLGRGRTVEEEYF
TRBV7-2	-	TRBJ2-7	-	TGTGCCAGCAGCAATTGGGACGAGCAGTACTTC	CASSNWDEQYF
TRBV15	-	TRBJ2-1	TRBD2	TGTGCCACCAGCAGAGTGGCTAGCGGGAGTTCAAAAGGCAATGAGCAGTTCTTC	CATSRVASGSSKGNEQFF
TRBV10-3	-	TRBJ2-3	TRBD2	TGTGCCATCAGGCGAGGACTAGCGGGGGCCAGCCTGGATACGCAGTATTTT	CAIRRGLAGASLDTQYF